These T cell receptor beta chains were read from a single sample in a study of cytomegalovirus exposure and HLA in healthy donors. Data came from immunoSEQ multiplex PCR; TCRdb stores just in-frame clones and leaves some out. The data contain 200,000 to 250,000 clones, roughly 78% of them singletons. Sequenced material: PBMCs. Every receptor here comes from a boy aged 5 to 17 in good health and CMV-seronegative. The CDR3 runs from the conserved cysteine through the conserved F or W. The order of the fields is J gene, V gene, D gene, clone size, CDR3 DNA, CDR3 protein. A D gene is named only where the DNA matches it firmly. For some rows the clone size is stated as once, few or many, or as a class when expanded; others skip it.

>TRBJ2-5|TRBV7-6|NA|NA
TGTGCCAGCAGCTTAGCAAGGGGCCCGGAGACCCAGTACTTC
CASSLARGPETQYF
>TRBJ1-2|TRBV29-1|TRBD1|NA
TGCAGCGTAGCGACAGGGGGGTGGAAGGGATTTAACTATGGCTACACCTTC
CSVATGGWKGFNYGYTF
>TRBJ1-2|TRBV10-3|NA|once
TGTGCCATCAGTGCAGTGGACACCCACTATGGCTACACCTTC
CAISAVDTHYGYTF
>TRBJ2-5|TRBV4-1|TRBD2|few
TGCGCCAGCAGCCAATTCCCCATACTAGCGGGAGTGCTTCAAGAGACCCAGTACTTC
CASSQFPILAGVLQETQYF
>TRBJ2-7|TRBV7-8|TRBD1|NA
TGTGCCACAAATACAGGGGCGAGCTGGTACGAGCAGTACTTC
CATNTGASWYEQYF
>TRBJ2-1|TRBV15|TRBD2|NA
TGTGCCACCAGCAGAGGACTAGCGGGAGGTCCCTACAATGAGCAGTTCTTC
CATSRGLAGGPYNEQFF
>TRBJ1-2|TRBV5-4|NA|NA
TGTGCCAGCAGCCCCCCCGGGAACCGGGAGGGCTACACCTTC
CASSPPGNREGYTF
>TRBJ2-7|TRBV7-2|TRBD2|NA
TGTGCCAGCAGCTTAATAGCGGGGTCTCTTGAGCAGTACTTC
CASSLIAGSLEQYF
>TRBJ2-7|TRBV18|NA|NA
TGTGCCAGCTCACCACCAGGAGGGATTTCCTACGAGCAGTACTTC
CASSPPGGISYEQYF
>TRBJ2-7|TRBV4-2|NA|NA
TGTGCCAGCAGCCAAGTGGGAGTCTCCTACGAGCAGTACTTC
CASSQVGVSYEQYF
>TRBJ1-5|TRBV5-4|NA|few
TGTGCCAGCAGTAAAGGGGGGGATCAGCCCCAGCATTTT
CASSKGGDQPQHF
>TRBJ2-3|TRBV9|TRBD2|NA
TGTGCCAGCAGCGGTCGTGGTAGCGGGAGGGTCACAGATACGCAGTATTTT
CASSGRGSGRVTDTQYF
>TRBJ2-7|TRBV5-6|TRBD1|NA
TGTGCCAGCAGCGAGGACAGGGGGCGTTCTCCTCGCTACGAGCAGTACTTC
CASSEDRGRSPRYEQYF
>TRBJ1-2|TRBV10-1|TRBD1|NA
TGCGCCAGCAGCCCAGCCGGGACAGACTATGGCTACACCTTC
CASSPAGTDYGYTF
>TRBJ2-7|TRBV5-1|NA|NA
TGCGCCAGCAGCTGGTCGGGAGAATCCTACGAGCAGTACTTC
CASSWSGESYEQYF
>TRBJ2-3|TRBV6-1|NA|few
TGTGCCAGCGGGAGGACGGGACGCACAGATACGCAGTATTTT
CASGRTGRTDTQYF
>TRBJ2-7|TRBV6-5|NA|NA
TGTGCCAGCAGTCCCGCATCTACCTACGAGCAGTACTTC
CASSPASTYEQYF
>TRBJ1-5|TRBV27|TRBD1|NA
TGTGCCAGCAGACAGGGGGCAAGCAATCAGCCCCAGCATTTT
CASRQGASNQPQHF
>TRBJ2-1|TRBV15|TRBD2|NA
TGTGCCACCACTCCACTGGGGGAGCGGGAGGGACTTCTGTTCTTC
CATTPLGEREGLLFF
>TRBJ2-3|TRBV7-8|TRBD2|NA
TGTGCCAGCAGCCCCAGCGGGAGGATAGATACGCAGTATTTT
CASSPSGRIDTQYF
>TRBJ1-6|TRBV30|NA|NA
TGTGCCTGGCGGGGTAGGGTCAATTCACCCCTCCACTTT
CAWRGRVNSPLHF
>TRBJ2-5|TRBV5-4|TRBD1|NA
TGTGCCAGCAGCTTGGCTGTAATCAGGGGGCACGAGACCCAGTACTTC
CASSLAVIRGHETQYF